This T cell receptor (beta chain) is from a study of blood T cells in healthy people across ages. Overall study results and limits: When one million T cells were used, diversity estimates were thought to be underestimates.

Per the germline V gene, CDR1 is MNHEY and CDR2 is SVGEGT. The CDR3 loop spans 14 amino acids. Isolation per sample recovered at least 6 million PBMCs. PCR was performed a second time for about 6 to 12 cycles using a sample-barcoded 5' primer and a J-beta primer mix. Using its own MiXCR run on the 5' RACE reads, TCRdb lists one record per CDR3 protein. The sample lists about a million distinct CDR3 sequences; more than 30% were seen once. This clonotype was seen more than once but under ten times. Antigen unknown. The source of this sequence is a man younger than 30 in good health. Sequenced sample: blood. The rearrangement uses TRBV6-2 or TRBV6-3 and TRBJ2-7, with unresolved D. The DNA matches TRBJ2-5 better at its end, which makes the J call doubtful. The CDR3 region is CASRKRPQQETQYF. Here the CDR3 DNA reads TGTGCCAGCAGGAAACGACCCCAACAAGAGACCCAGTACTTC.